This entry lists 22 T cell receptor beta chains sequenced from one sample in a study of blood T cells in healthy people across ages. Sample-barcoded 5' priming and a J-beta primer mix drove a second PCR of roughly 6 to 12 cycles. TCRdb re-called the 5' RACE reads through MiXCR, storing one row per CDR3 protein. Among 1.5 million to 2 million distinct CDR3 sequences listed, 35% to 50% were seen once. The specimen sequenced was blood. Every receptor here comes from a human donor in good health.

V and J are TRBV27 and TRBJ2-3; TRBD2 matches 7 bases. Per the germline V gene, CDR1 is MNHEY and CDR2 is SMNVEV (reference sequence). Trimming took 7 bases from V and 3 from J; bases not matched to a gene: 4. CDR3 length: 13 residues. CDR3 in DNA: TGTGCCAGCACCGGGGGGTTAACAGATACGCAGTATTTT. This translates into CASTGGLTDTQYF.

This chain connects TRBV4-3 to TRBJ1-1; D possibly corresponds to TRBD1 (5 bases). The germline gives CDR1 LGHNA, CDR2 YSLEER. Between the trimmed V and J ends, which lost 0 bases and 3 bases, there was a span of 8 bases. This CDR3 contains 14 residues. CDR3 protein: CASSQDGQDTEAFF. The CDR3 nucleotides read TGCGCCAGCAGCCAAGACGGACAAGACACTGAAGCTTTCTTT.

The genes are TRBV10-3 and TRBJ2-3, with D possibly being TRBD1 or TRBD2 (5 bases each). The CDR3 covers 14 residues. V gave up 8 bases and J gave up 3 bases, with 15 bases separating them. The germline V gene encodes CDR1 ENHRY and CDR2 SYGVKD. CDR3 region: CAIGRDGLTDTQYF. The CDR3 nucleotides read TGTGCCATCGGTCGGGACGGTTTGACAGATACGCAGTATTTT.

Of note for this clonotype: This clone may be a read error of a much larger clone one base away. The rearrangement joins TRBV4-1 to TRBJ2-6, with D maybe TRBD1 (5 bases). The CDR3 has 20 residues. Germline V gene data show CDR1 as MGHRA and CDR2 as YSYEKL. The DNA of the CDR3 is TGCGCCAGCAGCCATGAGTACAGGCTAATATTCCTCTCTGGGGCCAACGTCCGGACTTTC. Translating gives CASSHEYRLIFLSGANVRTF.

The rearrangement links TRBV4-3 to TRBJ2-2; D call uncertain. This CDR3 contains 11 residues. The germline gives CDR1 LGHNA, CDR2 YSLEER. Trimming left V 2 bases short and J 8 bases short, with 3 bases between. CDR3 sequence (DNA): TGCGCCAGCAGCCAACTGGGGGAGCTGTTTTTT. It codes for CASSQLGELFF.

This clonotype has only a few counts. The chain uses TRBV20-1 and TRBJ2-3; perhaps TRBD2 as D (7 bases). This CDR3 is built from 15 residues. Trimming pared 7 bases from V and 2 bases from J, leaving 19 bases between. The germline gives CDR1 DFQATT, CDR2 SNEGSKA (reference sequence). The CDR3 reads CSVKGGPLNTDTQYF. CDR3 nucleotides: TGCAGTGTAAAGGGGGGGCCACTTAACACAGATACGCAGTATTTT.

The rearrangement links TRBV12-3 or TRBV12-4 to TRBJ2-5; D is unclear. TRBJ2-7 explains the end of the DNA better; the J call may be wrong. This CDR3 region has 15 residues. The CDR3 nucleotides read TGTGCCAGCAGTTTATACCGAGTCTTTAGGAACGAGCAGTACTTC. As protein: CASSLYRVFRNEQYF.

The rearrangement uses TRBV29-1 and TRBJ2-5; either TRBD1 or TRBD2 may supply D (7 bases each). V was cut by 6 bases and J by 11 bases, with 19 bases left in between. Germline CDR1 reads SQVTM; CDR2 reads ANQGSEA. The CDR3 is 12 amino acids. Here the CDR3 reads CSVGRQGGEQYF. Written as DNA, the CDR3 is TGCAGCGTGGGGCGACAGGGAGGGGAGCAGTACTTC.

This clonotype was seen only a few times. This CDR3 is CASSSSGGRNNEQFF. CDR3 nucleotide sequence: TGTGCCAGCAGCTCTAGCGGGGGCCGTAACAATGAGCAGTTCTTC. The chain uses TRBV12-3 or TRBV12-4 and TRBJ2-1, with 10 bases matching TRBD2. V was pared by 6 bases and J by 5 bases, with 7 bases of the junction left unmatched. The CDR3 covers 15 residues.

The sample holds a few counts of this clonotype. This rearrangement joins TRBV4-3 to TRBJ2-5; weak D call: TRBD2 (6 bases). The DNA end favors TRBJ2-7, so the J call may be wrong. The CDR3 extends over 15 amino acids. Germline lookup yields CDR1 LGHNA and CDR2 YSLEER. CDR3 DNA: TGCGCCAGCAGCCAAGAACGGGGGATAGACTACGAGCAGTACTTC. It codes for CASSQERGIDYEQYF.

This clonotype was seen only a few times. The CDR3 nucleotides read TGTGCCAGTAGTGCCCTCTGGCAGGACTATGGCTACACCTTC. The encoded protein is CASSALWQDYGYTF. The chain has TRBV19 and TRBJ1-2; D is ambiguous. Trimming removed 5 bases at V and 3 bases at J, with 13 bases between. The CDR3 is made up of 14 amino acids. CDR1 LNHDA and CDR2 SQIVND come from the germline V gene (reference sequence).

This rearrangement joins TRBV6-5 to TRBJ1-1; D is perhaps TRBD1 (6 bases). The CDR3 covers 12 residues. From germline, CDR1 is MNHEY and CDR2 SVGAGI. V was clipped by 6 bases and J by 11 bases, with 16 bases between them. This chain's CDR3 is CASSRQVGEAFF. DNA for the CDR3: TGTGCCAGCAGCCGACAGGTCGGCGAGGCTTTCTTT.

The rearrangement joins TRBV20-1 to TRBJ2-3; D possibly corresponds to TRBD2 (6 bases). Trimming took off 4 bases at V and 3 bases at J, with 20 bases between the two ends. Germline V gene sequence: CDR1 DFQATT, CDR2 SNEGSKA (reference sequence). The CDR3 covers 16 residues. The CDR3 loop reads CSANSAGGATTDTQYF. DNA of the CDR3: TGCAGTGCTAATTCCGCCGGGGGAGCTACAACAGATACGCAGTATTTT.

As regards this clonotype: The junction departs from germline at one end; a sequencing error may be responsible. The chain uses TRBV18 and TRBJ1-6; perhaps TRBD1 as D (5 bases). This CDR3 contains 13 residues. CDR1 and CDR2 (germline): KGHSH, LQKENI. The CDR3 DNA reads as TGTGCCAGCTCACCAGGGGCTAATTCATCCCTCCACTTT. This sequence encodes CASSPGANSSLHF.

This clonotype has a count of ten or more. The gene calls are TRBV4-3 and TRBJ2-3, with 7 bases identical to TRBD1. The germline CDR1 and CDR2 sequences are LGHNA and YSLEER. V shed 1 base and J 4 bases; nucleotides not matched to a gene: 8. This CDR3 has 16 residues. The CDR3 DNA is TGCGCCAGCAGCCAAGGATCAGGGGGTGAGGCAGATACGCAGTATTTT. Its protein is CASSQGSGGEADTQYF.

The chain is built from TRBV7-9 and TRBJ2-1; 11 bases line up with TRBD2. Germline CDR1 reads SEHNR; CDR2 reads FQNEAQ (reference sequence). This CDR3 is 17 amino acids long. V shed 5 bases, J shed 4 bases, and the junction held 10 bases outside the gene matches. The CDR3 DNA reads as TGTGCCAGCAGCCCTCGACTAGCGGGGAACCTTTACAATGAGCAGTTCTTC. It yields the protein CASSPRLAGNLYNEQFF.

The genes are TRBV20-1 and TRBJ2-1; possibly TRBD2 for D (6 bases). Germline-derived CDR1 and CDR2 are DFQATT and SNEGSKA (reference sequence). V was shortened by 6 bases and J by 4 bases, with 13 bases between the two germline ends. CDR3 length: 13 residues. The CDR3 DNA follows: TGCAGTGCGGAAACCGGGAGATACAATGAGCAGTTCTTC. Its protein product is CSAETGRYNEQFF.

This clonotype was seen only a few times. V gene TRBV28 combines with J gene TRBJ1-1; no firm D call. Germline V gives CDR1 MDHEN, CDR2 SYDVKM. The length of the CDR3 is 13 residues. V gave up 1 base and J gave up 6 bases, with 9 bases separating them. CDR3 loop: CASSLSRKAEAFF. Written as DNA, the CDR3 is TGTGCCAGCAGTTTATCCAGGAAGGCTGAAGCTTTCTTT.

The genes are TRBV6-1 and TRBJ2-7; 8 nucleotides agree with TRBD1. The J call could be wrong; TRBJ2-5 is a better fit for the DNA end. CDR3 length equals 17 residues. The germline CDR1 and CDR2 sequences are MNHNS and SASEGT. The CDR3: CASSEALLTRGRETQYF. In nucleotides, the CDR3 is TGTGCCAGCAGTGAAGCGCTTCTAACCAGGGGGCGAGAGACCCAGTACTTC.

The chain recombines TRBV20-1 with TRBJ1-1; D might be TRBD1 (5 bases). V dropped 3 bases and J dropped 1 base, with 12 bases sitting between them. The CDR3 totals 14 residues. Germline assignment: CDR1 DFQATT and CDR2 SNEGSKA (reference sequence). The chain's CDR3 is CSARSGRGNTEAFF. CDR3 coding DNA: TGCAGTGCTAGGTCGGGGCGAGGGAACACTGAAGCTTTCTTT.

This clonotype was seen a few times. In nucleotides, the CDR3 is TGTGCCAGCAGCCCACTAGCGGGGGGGCGTTCGGGGAATGAGCAGTTCTTC. Translation: CASSPLAGGRSGNEQFF. V and J are TRBV13 and TRBJ2-1; TRBD2 matches 13 bases. This CDR3 is built from 17 residues. Trimming at V came to 5 bases and at J to 7 bases, leaving 11 bases not matched to a gene. Germline CDR1 and CDR2: PRHDT and FYEKMQ (reference sequence).

The J gene is TRBJ2-7, the V gene TRBV15, with D tentatively TRBD2 (6 bases). Trimming removed 3 bases from V and 0 bases from J, with 12 bases in between. CDR1 LNHNV and CDR2 YYDKDF come from the germline V gene (reference sequence). The CDR3 consists of 15 residues. The CDR3 bases are TGTGCCACCAGCAGGGGACTGCAGAGCTCCTACGAGCAGTACTTC. As protein: CATSRGLQSSYEQYF. Full variable domain (outside the CDR3, taken from reference TRBV15 and TRBJ2-7): DAMVIQNPRYQVTQFGKPVTLSCSQTLNHNVMYWYQQKSSQAPKLLFHYYDKDFNNEADTPDNFQSRRPNTSFCFLDIRSPGLGDTAMYLCATSRGLQSSYEQYFGPGTRLTVT.